The T cell receptor beta chain described here comes from a study of CD8 T cells in Susac syndrome. The RNA, roughly 0.5 to 1 ug, was put through reverse transcription using random hexamers. TCR beta CDR3 was amplified by immunoSEQ multiplex PCR. This amplification extended across 54 Vbeta and 13 Jbeta segments. TCRdb reprocessed the immunoSEQ multiplex PCR reads via MiXCR and lists one record per CDR3 protein. Of about 300,000 distinct CDR3 sequences in the sample, roughly 90% were seen once. Through negative isolation, CD4+ and CD8+ T cells were obtained, while TEMRA cells were enriched using FACS. With 4 bases removed from V and 5 bases from J, the gap between germline ends came to 15 bases. This CDR3 region has 14 residues. Per the germline V gene, CDR1 is SGHTA and CDR2 is FQGTGA.

The receptor's source is a human donor with multiple sclerosis. V is TRBV7-3 and J is TRBJ2-7; tentative D call: TRBD1 (5 bases). Sequenced input: CD8+ T cells from PBMCs. This CDR3 is CASSSGPRAHEQYF. The CDR3 bases are TGTGCCAGCAGCTCAGGGCCTCGGGCCCACGAGCAGTACTTC.